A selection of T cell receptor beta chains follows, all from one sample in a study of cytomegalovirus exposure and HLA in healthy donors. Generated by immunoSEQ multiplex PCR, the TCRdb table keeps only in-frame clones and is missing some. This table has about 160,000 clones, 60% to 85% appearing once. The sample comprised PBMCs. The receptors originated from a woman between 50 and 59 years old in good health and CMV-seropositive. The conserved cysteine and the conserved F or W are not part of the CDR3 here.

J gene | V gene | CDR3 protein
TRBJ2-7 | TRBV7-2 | ASSLGAPRGEQY
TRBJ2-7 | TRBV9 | ASTPSFSSSYEQY
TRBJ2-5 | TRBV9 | ASSVSGWLAGKETQY
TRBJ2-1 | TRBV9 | ASSVAGIMNEQF
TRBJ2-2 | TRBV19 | ASLDTNTGELF
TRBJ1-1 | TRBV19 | ASSADRGDTEAF
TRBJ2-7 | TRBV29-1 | SVARNGKAGGPLEQY
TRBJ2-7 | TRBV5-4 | ASSPAGGSPYEQY
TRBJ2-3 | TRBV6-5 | ASSFGEDTQY
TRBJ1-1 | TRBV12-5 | ASGSQVNTEAF
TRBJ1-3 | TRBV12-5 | ASSLDPGGSGNTIY
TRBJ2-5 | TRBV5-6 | ASSFPRGRGEETQY
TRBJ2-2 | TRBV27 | ASRSGRNTGELF
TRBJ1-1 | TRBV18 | ASSTIYRTGNTEAF
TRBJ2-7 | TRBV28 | ASSRSDTKGPRHEQY
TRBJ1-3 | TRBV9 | ASSVDGQGSSGNTIY
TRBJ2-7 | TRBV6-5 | ASGAGGTYEQY
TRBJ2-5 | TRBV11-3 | ASSGTSDRETQY
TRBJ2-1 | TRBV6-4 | ASRERVGSGGRMDEQF
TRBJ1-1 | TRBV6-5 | ASSYGVLLNTEAF
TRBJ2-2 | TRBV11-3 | ASSLGGLYLGTGELF
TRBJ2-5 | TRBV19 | ASTEGGETQY
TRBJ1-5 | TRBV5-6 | ASSRTVNQPQH
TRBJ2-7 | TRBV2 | ASTPTGFYEQY
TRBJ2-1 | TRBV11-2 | ASSLVRSGGRGNEQF
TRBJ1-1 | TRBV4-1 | ASSQDRRTGNTEAF
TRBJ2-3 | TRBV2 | ASKISGGAFSTDTQY
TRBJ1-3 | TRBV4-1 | ASSHQGTGNTIY
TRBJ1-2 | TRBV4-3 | ASSQASQVYGYT
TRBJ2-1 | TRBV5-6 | ASSPGTSGGTYNEQF
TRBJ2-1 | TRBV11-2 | ASSVSGTGVEQF
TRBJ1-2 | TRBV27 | ASSLQGYGYT
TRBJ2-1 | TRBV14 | ASSPDLRSYNEQF
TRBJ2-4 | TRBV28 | ASRLGAGLKNIQY
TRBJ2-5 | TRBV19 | ASSPLGTSGETQY
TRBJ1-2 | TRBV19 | ASTTGGHDGYT
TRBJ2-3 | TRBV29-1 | SVAAGLATDTQY
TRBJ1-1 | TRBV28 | ASSLLQTELNTEAF
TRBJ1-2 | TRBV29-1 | SVGLEGGYT
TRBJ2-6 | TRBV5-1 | ASSLQGGGAGANVLT
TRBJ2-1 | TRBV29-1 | SFSMTIVDEQF
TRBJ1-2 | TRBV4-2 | ASSQETGYYGYT
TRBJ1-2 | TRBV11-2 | ASSPQGSYGYT
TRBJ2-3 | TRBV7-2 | ASSLALGAGDTQY
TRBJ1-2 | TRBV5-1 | ASSPGQARGGYT
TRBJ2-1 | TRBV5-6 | ASSLRLANEQF
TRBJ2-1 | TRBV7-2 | ASRPTSGRAHEQF
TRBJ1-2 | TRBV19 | ASGKETGTNYGYT
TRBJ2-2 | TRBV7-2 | ASSLAETSGYTGELF
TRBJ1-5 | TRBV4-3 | ASSQFLPGQGIHSNQPQH
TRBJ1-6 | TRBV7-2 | ASDHGDRSNSPLH
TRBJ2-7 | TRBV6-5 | ASSYSPLEPYEQY
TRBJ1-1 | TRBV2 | ASRGQAGTEAF
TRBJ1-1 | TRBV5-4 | ASSLGSGEAF
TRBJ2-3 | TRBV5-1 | ASSSGASGFHTETQY
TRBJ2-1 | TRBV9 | ASSVVAGEQF
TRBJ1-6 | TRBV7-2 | ASSSRQGSGSPLH
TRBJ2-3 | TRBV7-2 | ASSPIAGAGWDTQY
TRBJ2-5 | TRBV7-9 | ASSNRDSLFNQKETQY
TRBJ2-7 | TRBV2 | ASSYRDSYEQY